The rows below give T cell receptor beta chains drawn from one sample of a study of cytomegalovirus exposure and HLA in healthy donors. Measured with immunoSEQ multiplex PCR; TCRdb has only the in-frame clones, and not every one. This sample has 150,000 to 180,000 clones, with approximately 80% found just once. The specimen sequenced was PBMCs. The source is a woman in her 40s in good health and CMV-seronegative. Each CDR3 is given with its conserved first and last residue. Each record gives: J gene, clone size, V gene, D gene, CDR3 protein, CDR3 DNA. A D gene is named only where the DNA matches it firmly. Clone size is not always given. Where it is, it says once, few, many or a class for expanded clones.

>TRBJ2-1|NA|TRBV5-1|NA
CASSRPRDWNYNEQFF
TGCGCCAGCAGCAGGCCCCGGGACTGGAATTACAATGAGCAGTTCTTC
>TRBJ2-3|NA|TRBV13|NA
CASRKLDTQYF
TGTGCCAGCAGGAAGCTAGACACGCAGTATTTT
>TRBJ1-5|NA|TRBV2|NA
CASSDGGQENQPQHF
TGTGCCAGCAGTGACGGGGGGCAGGAAAATCAGCCCCAGCATTTT
>TRBJ2-7|NA|TRBV2|NA
CASRERNPSYEQYF
TGTGCCAGCAGAGAGCGGAATCCCTCCTACGAGCAGTACTTC
>TRBJ1-2|few|TRBV28|TRBD1
CASSWDRYGYTF
TGTGCCAGCAGTTGGGACAGGTATGGCTACACCTTC
>TRBJ2-5|NA|TRBV10-1|TRBD1
CASSPETGMVETQYF
TGCGCCAGCAGTCCAGAGACAGGGATGGTAGAGACCCAGTACTTC
>TRBJ2-2|NA|TRBV9|TRBD2
CASSVDPPGTMRGELFF
TGTGCCAGCAGCGTAGACCCCCCCGGGACTATGAGAGGGGAGCTGTTTTTT
>TRBJ1-2|NA|TRBV4-1|NA
CASSQASRGYGYTF
TGCGCCAGCAGCCAGGCTTCCCGAGGCTATGGCTACACCTTC
>TRBJ2-1|NA|TRBV9|NA
CASSQRDKQFF
TGTGCCAGCAGCCAACGGGACAAGCAGTTCTTC
>TRBJ2-1|NA|TRBV5-1|TRBD1
CASSTPGQAYNEQFF
TGCGCCAGCAGCACACCGGGACAGGCGTACAATGAGCAGTTCTTC
>TRBJ2-4|NA|TRBV19|TRBD2
CASSKGTSGYELAKNIQYF
TGTGCCAGTAGTAAAGGGACTAGCGGGTACGAACTAGCCAAAAACATTCAGTACTTC
>TRBJ2-2|NA|TRBV13|NA
CASSHSTVSLELFF
TGTGCCAGCAGCCACTCGACAGTTTCATTGGAGCTGTTTTTT
>TRBJ1-4|NA|TRBV27|NA
CASSLDSNEKLFF
TGTGCCAGCAGTTTAGACAGTAATGAAAAACTGTTTTTT
>TRBJ1-3|few|TRBV29-1|TRBD1
CSARKGSTGSGNTIYF
TGCAGCGCCCGAAAAGGTTCGACAGGGTCTGGAAACACCATATATTTT
>TRBJ1-6|once|TRBV10-3|TRBD1
CAIGDRDSYNSPLHF
TGTGCCATCGGCGACAGGGACTCCTATAATTCACCCCTCCACTTT
>TRBJ1-1|NA|TRBV19|TRBD1
CASSIRGQVNTEAFF
TGTGCCAGTAGTATTCGAGGACAGGTGAACACTGAAGCTTTCTTT
>TRBJ2-3|NA|TRBV2|TRBD1
CASRTGTEADTQYF
TGTGCCAGCAGAACCGGGACAGAGGCAGATACGCAGTATTTT
>TRBJ2-2|NA|TRBV7-2|NA
CASSALATGELFF
TGTGCCAGCAGCGCGCTAGCGACCGGGGAGCTGTTTTTT
>TRBJ2-7|NA|TRBV9|TRBD2
CASSAGLAFSYEQYF
TGTGCCAGCAGCGCCGGACTAGCGTTCTCCTACGAGCAGTACTTC
>TRBJ2-2|NA|TRBV5-8|TRBD1
CASSSRTGGLTGELFF
TGTGCCAGCAGCTCCAGGACAGGGGGATTAACCGGGGAGCTGTTTTTT
>TRBJ2-7|NA|TRBV2|TRBD1
CAVRWDPGQGAHEQYF
TGTGCAGTACGGTGGGATCCGGGACAGGGGGCCCACGAGCAGTACTTC
>TRBJ1-1|few|TRBV6-6|NA
CASTLEDRNTEAFF
TGTGCCAGCACCCTCGAGGACAGGAACACTGAAGCTTTCTTT
>TRBJ2-2|few|TRBV7-7|TRBD2
CASSLRATSGNTGELFF
TGTGCTAGCAGCTTGCGGGCGACTAGCGGTAACACCGGGGAGCTGTTTTTT
>TRBJ2-3|NA|TRBV2|NA
CASRTTGSSNTDTQYF
TGTGCCAGCAGGACTACAGGGAGTTCAAACACAGATACGCAGTATTTT
>TRBJ2-4|NA|TRBV25-1|NA
CASSPRSKLAKNIQYF
TGTGCCAGCAGTCCCCGGTCGAAGCTAGCCAAAAACATTCAGTACTTC
>TRBJ2-7|NA|TRBV28|NA
CASSFLTQDTYEQYF
TGTGCCAGCAGTTTTTTGACGCAGGATACCTACGAGCAGTACTTC
>TRBJ2-1|few|TRBV5-1|TRBD1
CASSLFVGQGHNEQFF
TGCGCCAGCAGCTTGTTCGTCGGACAGGGCCACAATGAGCAGTTCTTC
>TRBJ2-7|NA|TRBV4-2|TRBD2
CASSQGLEVSYEQYF
TGTGCCAGCAGCCAGGGACTAGAGGTCTCCTACGAGCAGTACTTC